The rows below give T cell receptor beta chains drawn from one sample of a study of cytomegalovirus exposure and HLA in healthy donors. Clones were read by immunoSEQ multiplex PCR, and TCRdb kept only the in-frame ones, dropping some. The sample has just over 50,000 clones. The sequencing input was PBMCs. These receptor sequences come from a woman aged 55-69 years in good health and CMV-seropositive. Each CDR3 is given with its conserved first and last residue.

J	V	CDR3
TRBJ1-1	TRBV2	CASSELQANTEAFF
TRBJ1-2	TRBV18	CAGSPGQGNYGYTF
TRBJ2-5	TRBV29-1	CSVAGTRPKETQYF
TRBJ1-2	TRBV13	CASSPQRGPYGYTF
TRBJ2-3	TRBV19	CASSRTGASTDTQYF
TRBJ2-3	TRBV9	CASSVGASGVIRGTDTQYF
TRBJ1-5	TRBV7-2	CASSVEQGNKPQHF
TRBJ1-6	TRBV19	CASSIRTGHSPLHF
TRBJ2-3	TRBV29-1	CSAGLAGITTDTQYF
TRBJ1-3	TRBV5-1	CASSLDSLQNTIYF
TRBJ2-7	TRBV7-8	CASSGGGEQYF
TRBJ2-1	TRBV5-1	CASRTGGGNNEQFF